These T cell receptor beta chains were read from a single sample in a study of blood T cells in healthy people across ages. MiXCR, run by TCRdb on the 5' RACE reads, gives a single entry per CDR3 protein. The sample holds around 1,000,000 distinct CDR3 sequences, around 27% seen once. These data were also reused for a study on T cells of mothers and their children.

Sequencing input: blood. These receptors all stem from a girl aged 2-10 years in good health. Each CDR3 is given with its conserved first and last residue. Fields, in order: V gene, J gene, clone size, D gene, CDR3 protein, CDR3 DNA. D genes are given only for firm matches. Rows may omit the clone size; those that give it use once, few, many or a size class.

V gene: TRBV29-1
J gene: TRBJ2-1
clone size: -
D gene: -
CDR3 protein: CSVGMLLGNEQFF
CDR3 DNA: TGCAGCGTTGGTATGCTTTTGGGCAATGAGCAGTTCTTC

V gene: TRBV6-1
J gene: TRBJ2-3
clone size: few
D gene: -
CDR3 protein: CASSVREADTQYF
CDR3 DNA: TGTGCCAGCAGTGTCAGGGAAGCAGATACGCAGTATTTT

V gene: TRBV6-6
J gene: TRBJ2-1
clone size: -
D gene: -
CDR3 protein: CASSWAEEQFF
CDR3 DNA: TGTGCCAGCAGCTGGGCAGAGGAGCAGTTCTTC

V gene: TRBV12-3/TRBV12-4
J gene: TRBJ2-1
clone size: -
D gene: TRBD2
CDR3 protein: CASSRASGGNTDEQFF
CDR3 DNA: TGTGCCAGCTCCCGGGCTAGCGGGGGTAACACAGATGAGCAGTTCTTC

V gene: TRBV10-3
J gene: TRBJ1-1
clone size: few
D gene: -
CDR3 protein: CAIRVELAGYTEAFF
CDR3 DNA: TGTGCCATCAGGGTCGAGCTCGCGGGGTACACTGAAGCTTTCTTT

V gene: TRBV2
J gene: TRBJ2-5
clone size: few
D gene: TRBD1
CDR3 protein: CASSEGAGQETQYF
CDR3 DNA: TGTGCCAGCAGCGAGGGGGCTGGGCAAGAGACCCAGTACTTC

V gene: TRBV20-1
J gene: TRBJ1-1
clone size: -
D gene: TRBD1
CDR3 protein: CSARDGGRGTGEAFF
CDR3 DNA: TGCAGTGCTAGAGATGGAGGCAGGGGGACGGGTGAAGCTTTCTTT

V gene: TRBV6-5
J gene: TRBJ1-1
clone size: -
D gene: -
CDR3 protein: CASSSLSTANTEAFF
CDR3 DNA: TGTGCCAGCAGTTCCCTATCGACAGCGAACACTGAAGCTTTCTTT

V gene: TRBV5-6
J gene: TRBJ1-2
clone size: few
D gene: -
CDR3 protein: CASSFVLGSGPGGYTF
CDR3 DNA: TGTGCCAGCAGCTTCGTACTAGGTAGTGGTCCTGGAGGCTACACCTTC

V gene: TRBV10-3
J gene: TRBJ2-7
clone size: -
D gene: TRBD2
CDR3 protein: CATWTSGSYEQYF
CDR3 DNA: TGTGCCACGTGGACTAGCGGGAGCTACGAGCAGTACTTC

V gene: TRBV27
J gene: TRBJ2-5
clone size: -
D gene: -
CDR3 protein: CASETTGIQETQYF
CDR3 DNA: TGTGCCAGCGAGACTACAGGGATACAAGAGACCCAGTACTTC

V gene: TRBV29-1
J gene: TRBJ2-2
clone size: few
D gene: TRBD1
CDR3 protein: CSGLVGTANGELFF
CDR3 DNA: TGCAGCGGCTTGGTCGGGACAGCGAACGGGGAGCTGTTTTTT

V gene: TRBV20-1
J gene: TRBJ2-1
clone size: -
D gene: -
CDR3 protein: CSARDHIQGFPPNEQFF
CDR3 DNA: TGCAGTGCTAGAGACCATATACAGGGCTTCCCCCCCAATGAGCAGTTCTTC

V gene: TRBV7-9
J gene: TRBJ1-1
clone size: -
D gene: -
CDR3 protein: CASSSPLFEAFF
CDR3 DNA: TGTGCCAGCAGCTCTCCCCTTTTTGAAGCTTTCTTT

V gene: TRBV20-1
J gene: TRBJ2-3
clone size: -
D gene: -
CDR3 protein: CSASVMRGTDTQYF
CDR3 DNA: TGCAGTGCTAGTGTGATGCGGGGCACAGATACGCAGTATTTT

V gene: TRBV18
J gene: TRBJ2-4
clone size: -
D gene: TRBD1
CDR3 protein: CASSGGVNSIQYF
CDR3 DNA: TGTGCCAGTTCAGGGGGCGTCAATAGCATTCAGTACTTC

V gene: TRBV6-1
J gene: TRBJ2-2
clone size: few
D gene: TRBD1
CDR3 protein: CASSRGQGALAGELFF
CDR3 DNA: TGTGCCAGCAGTCGCGGACAGGGGGCGTTGGCCGGGGAGCTGTTTTTT

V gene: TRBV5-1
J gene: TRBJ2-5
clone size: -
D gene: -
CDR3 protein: CASSLDHRQGRRETQYF
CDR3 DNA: TGCGCCAGCAGCTTGGATCATCGGCAGGGGCGTCGAGAGACCCAGTACTTC

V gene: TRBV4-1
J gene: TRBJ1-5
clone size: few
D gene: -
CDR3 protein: CASSQDVGPNQPQHF
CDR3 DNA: TGCGCCAGCAGCCAAGATGTGGGGCCCAATCAGCCCCAGCATTTT

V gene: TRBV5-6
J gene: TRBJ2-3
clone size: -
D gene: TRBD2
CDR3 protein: CASSAGLSTDTQYF
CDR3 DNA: TGTGCCAGCAGCGCGGGACTAAGCACAGATACGCAGTATTTT

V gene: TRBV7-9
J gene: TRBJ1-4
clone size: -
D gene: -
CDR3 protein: CASSVMQGINEKLFF
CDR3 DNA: TGTGCCAGCAGTGTCATGCAGGGGATTAATGAAAAACTGTTTTTT

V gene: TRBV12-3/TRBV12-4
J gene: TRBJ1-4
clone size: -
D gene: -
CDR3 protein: CASAVRAFNEKLFF
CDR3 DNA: TGTGCCAGCGCCGTAAGGGCTTTTAATGAAAAACTGTTTTTT

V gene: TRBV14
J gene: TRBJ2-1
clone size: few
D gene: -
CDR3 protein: CASSPLVTSSYNEQFF
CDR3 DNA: TGTGCCAGCAGCCCCCTCGTGACTAGCTCCTACAATGAGCAGTTCTTC

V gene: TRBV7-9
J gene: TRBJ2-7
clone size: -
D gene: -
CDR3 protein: CASNPPLLDSAGEQYF
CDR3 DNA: TGTGCCAGCAATCCGCCGTTATTGGACAGCGCGGGCGAGCAGTACTTC

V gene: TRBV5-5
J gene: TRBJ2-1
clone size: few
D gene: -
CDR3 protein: CASSRDGASSYNEQFF
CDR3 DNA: TGTGCCAGCAGCAGGGACGGGGCGAGCTCCTACAATGAGCAGTTCTTC

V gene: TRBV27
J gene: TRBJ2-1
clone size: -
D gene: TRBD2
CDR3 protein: CASSLRLAGGRNEQFF
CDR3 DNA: TGTGCCAGCAGCCTGAGGCTAGCGGGGGGGCGAAATGAGCAGTTCTTC